This TCR beta chain was captured in a study of cytomegalovirus exposure and HLA in healthy donors. The CDR3 loop spans 15 amino acids. Germline values: CDR1 LGHNA, CDR2 YSLEER. Trimming left V 4 bases short and J 4 bases short, with 13 bases between. This clone occurred a few times. Its antigen is unknown. Study outcomes and limitations: A later analysis, which compared TCR beta chains of equal frequency, found the HLA-associated ones more clonally expanded. There were a few CMV-associated chains whose specificity for CMV antigens was confirmed in vitro.

The PCR employed 60 Vbeta primers together with 13 Jbeta primers. Per the original methods: The authors later counted roughly 79 million unique TCR beta chains, roughly 11 million of them shared. Produced via immunoSEQ multiplex PCR; TCRdb's table is partial and in-frame only. V and J calls and clone size are copied from that table; D and trimming were computed from the DNA. The sample consists of 150,000 to 200,000 clones, about 76% of them appearing once. The chain recombines TRBV4-3 with TRBJ1-4, with a weak D call TRBD1 (5 bases). The origin of this receptor is a woman aged 45-60 years in good health and CMV-seronegative. Sequencing used PBMCs. The CDR3 DNA sequence: TGCGCCAGCAGCCGACAGAAGTTGGGTAATGAAAAACTGTTTTTT. Amino acid sequence: CASSRQKLGNEKLFF.